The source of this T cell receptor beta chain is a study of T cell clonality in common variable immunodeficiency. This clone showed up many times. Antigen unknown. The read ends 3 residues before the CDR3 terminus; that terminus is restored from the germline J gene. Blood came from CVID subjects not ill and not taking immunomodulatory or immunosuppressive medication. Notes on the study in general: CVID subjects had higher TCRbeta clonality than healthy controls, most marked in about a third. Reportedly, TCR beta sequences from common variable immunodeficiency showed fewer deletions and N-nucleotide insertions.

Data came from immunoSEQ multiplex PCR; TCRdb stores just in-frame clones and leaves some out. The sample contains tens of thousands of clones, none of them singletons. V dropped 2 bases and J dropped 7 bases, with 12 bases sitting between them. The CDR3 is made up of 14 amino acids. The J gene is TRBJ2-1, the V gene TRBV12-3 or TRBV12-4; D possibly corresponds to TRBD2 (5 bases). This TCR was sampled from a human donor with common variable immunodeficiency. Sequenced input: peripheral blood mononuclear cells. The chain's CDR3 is CASSLSGRTNEQFF. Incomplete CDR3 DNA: TGTGCCAGCAGTTTAAGCGGACGGACGAATGAG.